This entry lists 29 T cell receptor beta chains sequenced from one sample in a study of blood T cell repertoires in COVID-19. TCRdb keeps only in-frame clones here, not all; method: immunoSEQ multiplex PCR. The sample lists around 140,000 clones; roughly 86% were seen once. Sequenced material: peripheral blood. These receptors were obtained from a woman in her 50s with acute or convalescent COVID-19.

The V gene is TRBV11-3, the J gene TRBJ2-7; 7 bases match TRBD2. The CDR3 runs 13 residues. Germline V CDR1 and CDR2: SGHNT, YENEEA. After removal of 1 base from V and 6 bases from J, the junction contained 3 bases not matched to a gene. The CDR3 bases are TGTGCCAGCAGCTTAGGCAGGGAGGGCGAGCAGTACTTC. Translation gives CASSLGREGEQYF.

This rearrangement joins TRBV7-3 to TRBJ2-1; a possible D gene is TRBD2 (6 bases). The V gene lost 3 bases and the J gene lost 7 bases, with 16 bases spanning the gap. The CDR3 loop spans 15 amino acids. CDR1 and CDR2 from the germline V gene are SGHTA and FQGTGA. The CDR3 DNA follows: TGTGCCAGCAGCTTTCCAACGGGAGACGGGAATGAGCAGTTCTTC. It encodes CASSFPTGDGNEQFF.

The V gene is TRBV27, the J gene TRBJ2-1, with TRBD2 matching over 10 bases. Trimming removed 4 bases from V and 7 bases from J; junction bases left unmatched: 7. Germline V CDR1 and CDR2: MNHEY, SMNVEV (reference sequence). This CDR3 is built from 15 residues. CDR3 sequence reads: CASSSRSGGENEQFF. The CDR3 nucleotides read TGTGCCAGCAGTTCCCGAAGCGGGGGGGAAAATGAGCAGTTCTTC.

The J gene is TRBJ1-4, the V gene TRBV19, with TRBD1 as a possible D gene (6 bases). Germline V gene data show CDR1 as LNHDA and CDR2 as SQIVND (reference sequence). V was pared by 5 bases and J by 5 bases, with 15 bases between. The CDR3 contains 15 residues. The CDR3 DNA reads TGTGCCAGTAGTCCCACGGGGGGCTTAAATGAAAAACTGTTTTTT. Translating gives CASSPTGGLNEKLFF.

V and J are TRBV4-1 and TRBJ2-5; 7 nucleotides match TRBD2. Germline V gives CDR1 MGHRA, CDR2 YSYEKL. This CDR3 spans 17 amino acids. V gave up 0 bases and J gave up 2 bases; unmatched junction bases: 9. The CDR3 DNA sequence: TGCGCCAGCAGCCAAGATCAGGGCGGGGGACGTCAAGAGACCCAGTACTTC. Translating gives CASSQDQGGGRQETQYF.

This chain links TRBV6-1 with TRBJ1-2; D possibly corresponds to TRBD1 (5 bases). The germline V and J ends were trimmed by 2 bases and 7 bases, with 17 bases remaining between them. CDR1 and CDR2 (germline): MNHNS, SASEGT. The CDR3 spans 15 residues. CDR3 bases: TGTGCCAGCAGTGAATGGGAACGGGGAGGGACTGGCTACACCTTC. As protein: CASSEWERGGTGYTF.

This chain links TRBV3-1 (or the pseudogene TRBV3-2) with TRBJ2-1, with TRBD2 matching over 10 bases. The CDR3 runs to 17 residues. The germline V gene encodes CDR1 LGHDT and CDR2 YNNKEL (reference sequence). V was clipped by 2 bases and J by 4 bases; unmatched bases: 8. This CDR3 reads CASSQLPSGSGYNEQFF. CDR3 in DNA: TGTGCCAGCAGCCAACTCCCTAGCGGGAGTGGTTACAATGAGCAGTTCTTC.

This rearrangement joins TRBV28 to TRBJ2-5; weak D call: TRBD1 (5 bases). Per germline, CDR1 MDHEN and CDR2 SYDVKM. This CDR3 is built from 15 residues. V lost 3 bases, J lost 5 bases, and 16 bases lay in between. The CDR3 DNA sequence: TGTGCCAGCAGTTTCATCGGGCAGGGCGGCGAGACCCAGTACTTC. The encoded protein is CASSFIGQGGETQYF.

This chain joins TRBV5-5 and TRBJ1-2, with a tentative D call TRBD1 (6 bases). CDR3 length: 12 residues. V was shortened by 6 bases and J by 6 bases, with 12 bases between the two germline ends. Germline V gene data show CDR1 as SGHKS and CDR2 as YYEKEE (reference sequence). The CDR3 protein is CASTLTGNGYTF. CDR3 DNA sequence: TGTGCCAGCACCCTTACAGGGAATGGCTACACCTTC.

This chain uses TRBV10-3 with TRBJ1-2; no firm D call. CDR1 and CDR2 (germline): ENHRY, SYGVKD. Between the trimmed V and J ends, which lost 8 bases and 3 bases, there was a span of 13 bases. The CDR3 covers 13 residues. This chain's CDR3 is CAIANTEDYGYTF. DNA for the CDR3: TGTGCCATCGCTAATACGGAGGACTATGGCTACACCTTC.

The J gene is TRBJ1-1, the V gene TRBV7-9; D is possibly TRBD1 (6 bases). Germline V gene sequence: CDR1 SEHNR, CDR2 FQNEAQ (reference sequence). The V end was cut by 1 base, the J end by 1 base, with 16 bases between. CDR3 size: 17 residues. CDR3 nucleotide sequence: TGTGCCAGCAGCTTAGGTCGGTCAGGGGTTGAGAACACTGAAGCTTTCTTT. It codes for CASSLGRSGVENTEAFF.

This chain uses TRBV5-1 with TRBJ2-3; D not resolved. CDR3 length equals 13 residues. Germline V gene data show CDR1 as SGHRS and CDR2 as YFSETQ. V was trimmed by 4 bases and J by 1 base, leaving 7 bases between them. The CDR3 loop reads CASSAQGTDTQYF. As DNA, the CDR3 is TGCGCCAGCAGCGCGCAGGGCACAGATACGCAGTATTTT. The full variable domain, in which reference TRBV5-1 and TRBJ2-3 provide the parts outside the CDR3, is KAGVTQTPRYLIKTRGQQVTLSCSPISGHRSVSWYQQTPGQGLQFLFEYFSETQRNKGNFPGRFSGRQFSNSRSEMNVSTLELGDSALYLCASSAQGTDTQYFGPGTRLTVL.

The chain recombines TRBV6-5 with TRBJ1-6, with a tentative D call TRBD1 (5 bases). CDR1 and CDR2 (germline): MNHEY, SVGAGI. This CDR3 has 12 amino acids. V was clipped by 6 bases and J by 10 bases, with 10 bases between them. CDR3 amino acids: CASRGGWSPLHF. The DNA for the CDR3 is TGTGCCAGCAGGGGGGGATGGTCACCCCTCCACTTT.

This clone was observed a few times. Different DNA sequences within this sample yield the same CDR3. The chain joins TRBV19 to TRBJ1-2; 9 nucleotides match TRBD1. This CDR3 contains 14 residues. Trimming cost V 4 bases and J 6 bases; bases outside gene matches: 6. Germline loops: CDR1 LNHDA, CDR2 SQIVND (reference sequence). CDR3 in amino acids: CASSRGQGGNGYTF. CDR3 sequence (DNA): TGTGCCAGTAGTAGGGGACAGGGAGGCAATGGCTACACCTTC.

V and J are TRBV2 and TRBJ2-3; TRBD2 agrees at 14 bases. V dropped 5 bases and J dropped 0; count of bases not matched to a gene: 4. This CDR3 comprises 17 residues. CDR1 and CDR2 from the germline V gene are SNHLY and FYNNEI. The CDR3 sequence is CASSRTSGGPSTDTQYF. CDR3 in DNA: TGTGCCAGCAGTAGGACTAGCGGGGGGCCTAGCACAGATACGCAGTATTTT.

The genes are TRBV4-1 and TRBJ2-7, with TRBD2 identical over 8 bases. Trimming took 1 base from V and 6 from J; bases not matched to a gene: 11. CDR1 and CDR2 from the germline V gene are MGHRA and YSYEKL. This CDR3 contains 16 residues. The CDR3 loop is CASSQAFLGGGSEQYF. DNA of the CDR3: TGCGCCAGCAGCCAAGCCTTTCTAGGCGGGGGGTCCGAGCAGTACTTC.

CDR3 in amino acids: CASSNVACMLAGGPHEQYF. As DNA, the CDR3 is TGTGCCAGCAGCAACGTGGCGTGTATGCTAGCGGGGGGGCCTCACGAGCAGTACTTC. The chain recombines TRBV21-1 with TRBJ2-7; TRBD2, as called in the table, went unchecked against the DNA. TRBV21-1 is designated a pseudogene. CDR3 size: 19 residues.

This chain connects TRBV7-2 to TRBJ1-5, with 8 nucleotides matching TRBD1. The CDR3 sequence is 15 residues long. CDR1 is SGHTA, CDR2 FQGNSA, per germline. With V trimmed by 5 bases and J by 2 bases, 5 bases remained unmatched. Here the CDR3 reads CASSRATGGNQPQHF. The CDR3 nucleotides are TGTGCCAGCAGCCGGGCGACAGGGGGCAATCAGCCCCAGCATTTT.

CDR3 bases: TGCGCCAGCAGCTTGGCTAGCGGAGGGTACAATGAGCAGTTCTTC. Amino acids: CASSLASGGYNEQFF. The J gene is TRBJ2-1, the V gene TRBV5-1; 7 nucleotides agree with TRBD2. Germline-derived CDR1 and CDR2 are SGHRS and YFSETQ. V gave up 0 bases and J gave up 4 bases; unmatched junction bases: 4. This CDR3 is built from 15 residues. The full variable domain, with the rest looked up from reference TRBV5-1 and TRBJ2-1, is KAGVTQTPRYLIKTRGQQVTLSCSPISGHRSVSWYQQTPGQGLQFLFEYFSETQRNKGNFPGRFSGRQFSNSRSEMNVSTLELGDSALYLCASSLASGGYNEQFFGPGTRLTVL.

J is TRBJ2-2 and V is TRBV6-4, with TRBD2 matching 7 bases. CDR3 length: 16 residues. V was pared by 7 bases and J by 0 bases, with 8 bases of the junction left unmatched. The germline V gene has CDR1 MRHNA and CDR2 SNTAGT. The CDR3 region has the DNA TGTGCCAGCAAAAGCGGGACCACCGCGAACACCGGGGAGCTGTTTTTT. Translation gives CASKSGTTANTGELFF.

V gene TRBV6-5 combines with J gene TRBJ1-1; no reliable D call. Trimming shortened V by 7 bases and J by 2 bases, and 14 bases separated the two germline ends. This CDR3 contains 14 residues. Germline assignment: CDR1 MNHEY and CDR2 SVGAGI. The DNA for the CDR3 is TGTGCCAGCAACCCCCGCCCAGGAAACACTGAAGCTTTCTTT. It encodes CASNPRPGNTEAFF.

The rearrangement joins TRBV9 to TRBJ2-1; 16 bases agree with TRBD2. Germline lookup yields CDR1 SGDLS and CDR2 YYNGEE. The CDR3 extends over 18 amino acids. The J segment lost 6 bases and the V segment lost 3 bases, leaving 9 bases of the junction unmatched. Here the CDR3 reads CASSGALGLAGGPNEQFF. The CDR3 region has the DNA TGTGCCAGCAGCGGGGCCCTGGGACTAGCGGGGGGGCCCAATGAGCAGTTCTTC.

The chain recombines TRBV7-2 with TRBJ2-1; TRBD2 aligns across 9 bases. Germline V lookup: CDR1 SGHTA, CDR2 FQGNSA. V lost 1 base and J lost 2; bases outside the gene matches: 9. The CDR3 length is 18 residues. The CDR3 DNA is TGTGCCAGCAGCTTAGTGGCTAGCGGGATAGGAACCTACAATGAGCAGTTCTTC. It translates to CASSLVASGIGTYNEQFF.

This chain uses TRBV24-1 with TRBJ2-7, with TRBD2 matching over 7 bases. This CDR3 has 16 amino acids. V gave up 0 bases and J gave up 3 bases; unmatched junction bases: 7. The V gene's germline CDR1 is KGHDR and CDR2 SFDVKD. The CDR3 nucleotides are TGTGCCACCAGTGATTTGGGTTCTAGCGGACGCTACGAGCAGTACTTC. This encodes CATSDLGSSGRYEQYF.

The J gene is TRBJ2-7, the V gene TRBV7-6; 10 bases line up with TRBD1. Germline V gene lookup returns CDR1 SGHVS and CDR2 FNYEAQ. The CDR3 consists of 13 residues. J was trimmed by 4 bases and V by 11 bases; bases with no gene match: 8. DNA of the CDR3: TGTGCCTCAACCGGGACAGGGGTGTACGAGCAGTACTTC. This translates into CASTGTGVYEQYF.

The rearrangement joins TRBV11-2 to TRBJ2-5; TRBD2 matches at 10 bases. This CDR3 spans 14 amino acids. Germline lookup yields CDR1 SGHAT and CDR2 FQNNGV. J gave up 5 bases and V 4 bases, and 4 bases lay outside the gene matches. Here the CDR3 DNA reads TGTGCCAGCAGCTCACCGGGACTAGCGGAGACCCAGTACTTC. Protein product: CASSSPGLAETQYF.

The gene calls are TRBV10-3 and TRBJ2-7; 12 bases are a match to TRBD2. Germline CDR1 reads ENHRY; CDR2 reads SYGVKD. The CDR3 covers 17 residues. V lost 6 bases to trimming and J lost 3 bases; unmatched junction nucleotides: 12. This CDR3 is CAISLTSGRLIDYEQYF. In DNA form, the CDR3 reads TGTGCCATCAGCCTAACTAGCGGGAGGCTTATCGACTACGAGCAGTACTTC.

The V gene is TRBV5-1, the J gene TRBJ1-6; D may be TRBD1 (6 bases). The CDR3 totals 15 residues. V was trimmed by 4 bases and J by 5 bases, leaving 13 bases between them. Germline values: CDR1 SGHRS, CDR2 YFSETQ. CDR3 nucleotide sequence: TGCGCCAGCAGCGCGACAGGCGTCCATAATTCACCCCTCCACTTT. This codes for CASSATGVHNSPLHF.

J is TRBJ2-7 and V is TRBV5-4, with D tentatively TRBD2 (6 bases). Trimming pared 7 bases from V and 1 base from J, leaving 12 bases between. This CDR3 comprises 13 residues. In germline, CDR1 is SGHNT, CDR2 YYREEE (reference sequence). The CDR3 DNA reads as TGTGCCAGCGCTCCGGGACTTTCCTACGAGCAGTACTTC. Translating it yields CASAPGLSYEQYF.